This T cell receptor beta chain was sequenced for a study of shared clonotypes between healthy human individuals. For the study at large: There were three CD4 naive, three CD4 memory, two CD8 naive and one CD8 memory plates per donor. Overall study findings and caveats: Estimated clonotype richness was generally higher in naive than memory subsets. Clonotypes not shared had lower generation probabilities than those common to all four donors.

Profiling relied on immunoSEQ multiplex PCR, and the TCRdb table lists in-frame clones only, not all of them. The data hold 1.5 million to 2.5 million clones, with approximately 95% observed a single time. The CDR3 totals 15 residues. After removal of 4 bases from V and 4 bases from J, the junction contained 7 bases not matched to a gene. In the naive CD8 group, cells lacked CD45RO and were positively selected for CCR7, so terminally differentiated effector memory CD45RA+ cells were left out. Every donor was a Caucasian adult from Nashville, Tennessee. About this clone: The antigen remains unidentified.

Sequencing was performed on naive CD8+ T cells sorted from blood. This sequence originates from a man between 18 and 29 years old in good health. The chain uses TRBV5-7 and TRBJ2-7, with 11 bases matching TRBD1. TRBV5-7 is designated an ORF whose function remains uncertain. The CDR3 coding sequence is TGTGCCAGCAGCAAGGACAGGGGGCAGAGTTACGAGCAGTACTTC. This sequence encodes CASSKDRGQSYEQYF.